This T cell receptor (beta chain) was documented in a study of T cells in Graves' hyperthyroidism and ophthalmopathy. Template material for amplifying TCR beta CDR3 regions consisted of RNA transcripts. HTBI primers were used for first-round RT-PCR of the TCR CDR3. From the multiplex PCR reads, TCRdb called clonotypes with MiXCR, one entry per CDR3 protein. This table holds about 840,000 distinct CDR3 sequences, around 38% found once. This clonotype appeared many times. This CDR3 has 15 residues. Germline lookup yields CDR1 SGHVS and CDR2 FQNEAQ. V was trimmed by 5 bases and J by 0 bases, leaving 13 bases between them.

The material sequenced was blood. The TCR originated in a man between 18 and 29 years old with Graves' hyperthyroidism. The gene calls are TRBV7-8 and TRBJ1-2; D unresolved. The CDR3 loop reads CASSPIQGSNYGYTF. The CDR3 DNA sequence: TGTGCCAGCAGCCCCATTCAAGGTTCTAACTATGGCTACACCTTC.